This TCR beta chain was captured in a study of T cell changes during pregnancy in multiple sclerosis. Clones were sequenced by immunoSEQ multiplex PCR, and TCRdb holds only the in-frame ones, with some missing. The table includes about 73,000 clones, around nine tenths detected once. The length of the CDR3 is 14 residues. CDR1 is SNHLY and CDR2 is FYNNEI in the germline V gene. V dropped 10 bases and J dropped 0; count of bases not matched to a gene: 6. This receptor was obtained from a female donor in good health, enrolled as a control in a pregnancy study. The V call is TRBV2, the J call TRBJ2-3; 8 bases align to TRBD2. The sequencing used peripheral blood, collected in the second trimester of pregnancy. The CDR3 reads CANLAGSSTDTQYF. For the CDR3, the DNA is TGTGCCAATTTAGCGGGGAGTAGCACAGATACGCAGTATTTT. Based on the CDR3 plus reference TRBV2 and TRBJ2-3, the full variable domain is EPEVTQTPSHQVTQMGQEVILRCVPISNHLYFYWYRQILGQKVEFLVSFYNNEISEKSEIFDDQFSVERPDGSNFTLKIRSTKLEDSAMYFCANLAGSSTDTQYFGPGTRLTVL.